The 29 T cell receptor beta chains listed next were all sequenced from one sample in a study of blood T cell repertoires in COVID-19 (dated by TCRdb to between 2020 and 2021). Receptor amplification or capture employed the immunoSEQ multiplex PCR assay. As stored in TCRdb, this immuneACCESS dataset retains in-frame rearrangements with V and J assigned. A fraction of the clones does not appear; measured against another copy, unresolved V genes explain less than half of the discrepancy, and the remainder lacks a known reason. Across this sample there are a few hundred thousand clones, with roughly 90% seen only once. Approximately 1.5% of the sample goes to the ten largest clones. Sequenced: PBMCs or T cells enriched from blood (not recorded which). The receptors stem from a woman younger than 45 who had recovered from COVID-19.

J is TRBJ2-7 and V is TRBV27, with 8 bases fitting TRBD2. Trimming took 0 bases from V and 3 from J; bases not matched to a gene: 13. The CDR3 consists of 18 residues. Germline V gene data show CDR1 as MNHEY and CDR2 as SMNVEV (reference sequence). The CDR3 DNA is TGTGCCAGCAGTTTATCACTGGGTTTCGGCGGGAGGAACTACGAGCAGTACTTC. This gives the protein CASSLSLGFGGRNYEQYF.

The V gene is TRBV5-1, the J gene TRBJ1-2; no clear D gene. The CDR3 has 14 amino acids. CDR1 and CDR2 from the germline V gene are SGHRS and YFSETQ. V lost 4 bases and J 0 bases, leaving 10 bases between the germline ends. The CDR3 is CASSREGANYGYTF. CDR3 nucleotide sequence: TGCGCCAGCAGCCGAGAGGGAGCTAACTATGGCTACACCTTC. Full variable domain (remainder filled in from reference TRBV5-1 and TRBJ1-2): KAGVTQTPRYLIKTRGQQVTLSCSPISGHRSVSWYQQTPGQGLQFLFEYFSETQRNKGNFPGRFSGRQFSNSRSEMNVSTLELGDSALYLCASSREGANYGYTFGSGTRLTVV.

V is TRBV7-9 and J is TRBJ1-1; D gene unclear. Trimming took off 4 bases at V and 11 bases at J, with 8 bases between the two ends. The CDR3 loop spans 10 amino acids. Germline CDR1 reads SEHNR; CDR2 reads FQNEAQ (reference sequence). DNA for the CDR3: TGTGCCAGCAGCTGGGAGGAGGCTTTCTTT. It encodes CASSWEEAFF.

The rearrangement links TRBV9 to TRBJ1-2; D is perhaps TRBD1 (5 bases). Germline CDR1 reads SGDLS; CDR2 reads YYNGEE. Trimming removed 0 bases at V and 8 bases at J, with 11 bases between. CDR3 length: 13 amino acids. CDR3 nucleotide sequence: TGTGCCAGCAGCGTAGGGACACTCGGGGGCTACACCTTC. Encoded protein: CASSVGTLGGYTF.

The CDR3: CSGQPQHF. CDR3 coding DNA: TGCTCCGGTCAGCCCCAGCATTTT. This chain connects TRBV20-1 to TRBJ1-5, with D hard to call. This CDR3 comprises 8 residues. Germline V CDR1 and CDR2: DFQATT, SNEGSKA (reference sequence).

This chain links TRBV29-1 with TRBJ2-1; D is ambiguous. The CDR3 extends over 13 amino acids. V was cut by 6 bases and J by 1 base, with 10 bases left in between. Per germline, CDR1 SQVTM and CDR2 ANQGSEA. CDR3 amino acids: CSVTPRSYNEQFF. CDR3 in DNA: TGCAGCGTGACTCCGAGGTCCTACAATGAGCAGTTCTTC.

The gene calls are TRBV9 and TRBJ1-2; D might be TRBD1 (5 bases). V was pared by 0 bases and J by 4 bases, with 13 bases between. Germline V gene data show CDR1 as SGDLS and CDR2 as YYNGEE. The CDR3 runs to 15 residues. The CDR3 is CASSVDLGRGYGYTF. CDR3 in DNA: TGTGCCAGCAGCGTAGATCTGGGAAGGGGCTATGGCTACACCTTC.

V usage is TRBV28 and J usage is TRBJ2-7, with 9 bases identical to TRBD1. Trimming removed 7 bases from V and 4 bases from J; junction bases left unmatched: 11. The CDR3 is made up of 15 amino acids. The germline V gene has CDR1 MDHEN and CDR2 SYDVKM. DNA of the CDR3: TGTGCCAGCACCACTTATGGGACAGGGACGTACGAGCAGTACTTC. This sequence encodes CASTTYGTGTYEQYF.

The CDR3 coding sequence is TGTGCCAGAAGTTCTCCGGGACAGGACGTTAGAAACACCATATATTTT. As protein: CARSSPGQDVRNTIYF. The rearrangement joins TRBV7-5 to TRBJ1-3; TRBD1 is the table's D call and was not checked against the DNA. TRBV7-5 is reported as a pseudogene. The CDR3 runs to 16 residues.

The chain carries TRBV5-1 and TRBJ1-1; a possible D gene is TRBD1 (6 bases). Trimming removed 8 bases at V and 0 bases at J, with 14 bases between. Per the germline V gene, CDR1 is SGHRS and CDR2 is YFSETQ. CDR3 length: 14 amino acids. CDR3 nucleotides: TGCGCCAGTAGAGGGGGGGCGATGAACACTGAAGCTTTCTTT. This sequence encodes CASRGGAMNTEAFF.

The chain has TRBV2 and TRBJ1-1; 10 bases are shared with TRBD1. The CDR3 covers 15 residues. Germline V lookup: CDR1 SNHLY, CDR2 FYNNEI. The ends lost 7 bases at V and 1 base at J; junction bases unmatched: 6. The CDR3 bases are TGTGCCAGCACTGCGGACAGGGGGTGGAACACTGAAGCTTTCTTT. The encoded protein is CASTADRGWNTEAFF.

The V and J genes are TRBV3-1 (or the pseudogene TRBV3-2) and TRBJ2-2; TRBD2 matches at 14 bases. V lost 1 base and J lost 3; bases outside the gene matches: 7. Germline-derived CDR1 and CDR2 are LGHDT and YNNKEL (reference sequence). The CDR3 loop spans 19 amino acids. Here the CDR3 DNA reads TGTGCCAGCAGCCAAGGACTAGCGGGGGGGCTGAGAGACACCGGGGAGCTGTTTTTT. Its protein product is CASSQGLAGGLRDTGELFF.

This chain uses TRBV5-6 with TRBJ1-1; perhaps TRBD1 as D (6 bases). V was shortened by 1 base and J by 5 bases, with 15 bases between the two germline ends. This CDR3 region has 15 residues. The germline V gene has CDR1 SGHDT and CDR2 YYEEEE. CDR3 DNA sequence: TGTGCCAGCAGCTTGTTCCGACAGGCGATTACTGAAGCTTTCTTT. It codes for CASSLFRQAITEAFF.

The chain is built from TRBV6-2 or TRBV6-3 and TRBJ2-5, with 7 bases fitting TRBD2. This CDR3 region has 13 residues. J gave up 9 bases and V 5 bases, and 9 bases lay outside the gene matches. The germline V gene encodes CDR1 MNHEY and CDR2 SVGEGT. The CDR3 protein is CASSRRDGGAQYF. CDR3 sequence (DNA): TGTGCCAGCAGTAGAAGAGATGGGGGGGCCCAGTACTTC.

This clone was seen a single time. The chain is built from TRBV5-1 and TRBJ2-3; 9 bases fit TRBD1. V trimming: 0 bases; J trimming: 4 bases; junction bases outside the gene matches: 6. CDR1 and CDR2 (germline): SGHRS, YFSETQ. The CDR3 covers 16 residues. CDR3 bases: TGCGCCAGCAGCTTGGGAAACAGGGGGCCGGCAGATACGCAGTATTTT. It translates to CASSLGNRGPADTQYF.

The genes are TRBV9 and TRBJ2-7, with 9 bases lining up with TRBD2. CDR3 length: 15 residues. Germline-derived CDR1 and CDR2 are SGDLS and YYNGEE. Trimming removed 4 bases from V and 1 base from J; junction bases left unmatched: 6. The CDR3, as DNA: TGTGCCAGCAGCAGAGGGACTAGCCCTTCCTACGAGCAGTACTTC. The encoded protein is CASSRGTSPSYEQYF.

In its sample, this clone was seen once. This chain connects TRBV7-3 to TRBJ2-3, with D possibly being TRBD2 (6 bases). Per germline, CDR1 SGHTA and CDR2 FQGTGA. The CDR3 is 14 residues long. Trimming cost V 3 bases and J 8 bases, with 15 bases left between them. The CDR3 region is CASSLGPLEGTQYF. The CDR3 region has the DNA TGTGCCAGCAGCTTGGGTCCGTTGGAGGGTACGCAGTATTTT.

The chain has TRBV9 and TRBJ1-2; D unresolved. The CDR3 is 16 amino acids. V lost 0 bases and J lost 3, with 15 bases in between. The germline V gene encodes CDR1 SGDLS and CDR2 YYNGEE. Here the CDR3 reads CASSVEYQIEYYGYTF. CDR3 coding DNA: TGTGCCAGCAGCGTAGAATATCAGATCGAATACTATGGCTACACCTTC.

The CDR3 sequence: CASSTDRGRVAFF. CDR3 in DNA: TGTGCCAGCAGTACGGACAGGGGGCGAGTAGCTTTCTTT. The V gene is TRBV11-2, the J gene TRBJ1-1, with 11 bases that match TRBD1. The CDR3 contains 13 residues. Germline V gene lookup returns CDR1 SGHAT and CDR2 FQNNGV. The trim removed 6 bases at V and 10 bases at J, leaving 7 bases unmatched.

This chain links TRBV5-6 with TRBJ1-1; no definite D call. CDR3 length equals 13 residues. CDR1 SGHDT and CDR2 YYEEEE come from the germline V gene. V gave up 2 bases and J gave up 6 bases, with 11 bases separating them. The CDR3 here is CASSFSRVPEAFF. CDR3 sequence (DNA): TGTGCCAGCAGCTTTAGCCGGGTCCCTGAAGCTTTCTTT.

The chain is built from TRBV5-1 and TRBJ2-7; a weak D match, TRBD2 (6 bases). V was clipped by 4 bases and J by 3 bases, with 20 bases between them. CDR1 and CDR2 from the germline V gene are SGHRS and YFSETQ. This CDR3 comprises 16 residues. CDR3 region: CASSQTNRDSNYEQYF. The DNA for the CDR3 is TGCGCCAGCAGCCAAACAAACCGGGACTCGAACTACGAGCAGTACTTC.

J is TRBJ2-2 and V is TRBV9, with TRBD1 identical over 7 bases. Germline assignment: CDR1 SGDLS and CDR2 YYNGEE. This CDR3 is 15 amino acids long. With 0 bases clipped from V and 2 bases from J, the junction kept 1 base outside the gene matches. The DNA for the CDR3 is TGTGCCAGCAGCGTAGGACAGGGAAACACCGGGGAGCTGTTTTTT. As protein: CASSVGQGNTGELFF. The full variable domain, its missing parts supplied by reference TRBV9 and TRBJ2-2, is DSGVTQTPKHLITATGQRVTLRCSPRSGDLSVYWYQQSLDQGLQFLIQYYNGEERAKGNILERFSAQQFPDLHSELNLSSLELGDSALYFCASSVGQGNTGELFFGEGSRLTVL.

The chain carries TRBV12-3 or TRBV12-4 and TRBJ2-2, with no clear D. This CDR3 is built from 11 residues. Trimming cost V 2 bases and J 10 bases, with 5 bases left between them. For the CDR3, the DNA is TGTGCCAGCAGTTTAACACAGGAGCTGTTTTTT. Protein: CASSLTQELFF.

This chain connects TRBV10-3 to TRBJ2-7, with 11 bases fitting TRBD1. J lost 4 bases, V lost 3 bases, and 14 bases had no gene match. CDR1 and CDR2 (germline): ENHRY, SYGVKD. This CDR3 spans 18 amino acids. The CDR3 here is CAISDPTLRDRGRYEQYF. CDR3 DNA: TGTGCCATCAGTGACCCGACCCTCCGGGACAGGGGGAGGTACGAGCAGTACTTC.

The genes are TRBV2 and TRBJ2-2; TRBD1 matches at 8 bases. Trimming at V came to 8 bases and at J to 5 bases, leaving 10 bases not matched to a gene. The germline V gene encodes CDR1 SNHLY and CDR2 FYNNEI. The CDR3 is 15 residues long. Here the CDR3 reads CASCSDRVVTGELFF. As DNA, the CDR3 is TGTGCCAGCTGCTCGGACAGGGTGGTAACCGGGGAGCTGTTTTTT. Filled out from reference TRBV2 and TRBJ2-2, the complete variable domain reads EPEVTQTPSHQVTQMGQEVILRCVPISNHLYFYWYRQILGQKVEFLVSFYNNEISEKSEIFDDQFSVERPDGSNFTLKIRSTKLEDSAMYFCASCSDRVVTGELFFGEGSRLTVL.

The sample holds one count of this clone. Compared with germline, one end of the junction differs, possibly owing to a read error. The chain has TRBV7-3 and TRBJ2-2, with 7 bases that match TRBD2. Germline CDR1 and CDR2: SGHTA and FQGTGA. This CDR3 has 17 amino acids. CDR3 bases: TGTGCCAGCACCTTAGTATCCGGCGGGAGCGGGGCCGGGGAGCTGTTTTTT. The encoded protein is CASTLVSGGSGAGELFF.

The chain uses TRBV7-9 and TRBJ1-6; 9 bases map to TRBD1. The CDR3 spans 17 residues. After removal of 5 bases from V and 3 bases from J, the junction contained 8 bases not matched to a gene. The germline CDR1 and CDR2 sequences are SEHNR and FQNEAQ (reference sequence). The CDR3 here is CASSGQGRTNYNSPLHF. The CDR3 DNA sequence: TGTGCCAGCAGCGGACAGGGGCGAACTAACTATAATTCACCCCTCCACTTT. The full variable domain, with the rest looked up from reference TRBV7-9 and TRBJ1-6, is DTGVSQNPRHKITKRGQNVTFRCDPISEHNRLYWYRQTLGQGPEFLTYFQNEAQLEKSRLLSDRFSAERPKGSFSTLEIQRTEQGDSAMYLCASSGQGRTNYNSPLHFGNGTRLTVT.

In this sample, this clone turned up once. The chain joins TRBV5-1 to TRBJ2-6; 11 bases agree with TRBD1. CDR1 and CDR2 (germline): SGHRS, YFSETQ. V was pared by 4 bases and J by 2 bases, with 11 bases of the junction left unmatched. The CDR3 extends over 19 amino acids. The CDR3 is CASSLQGQGGLAGANVLTF. CDR3 sequence (DNA): TGCGCCAGCAGCCTACAGGGACAGGGGGGACTAGCTGGGGCCAACGTCCTGACTTTC.

The chain uses TRBV6-5 and TRBJ1-5; 7 nucleotides agree with TRBD1. The V and J ends lost 5 bases and 7 bases, in that order; junction bases with no gene match: 8. The CDR3 totals 14 residues. CDR1 MNHEY and CDR2 SVGAGI come from the germline V gene. The DNA of the CDR3 is TGTGCCAGCAGTAACACAGGGGTGGGGCAGCCCCAGCATTTT. Its protein is CASSNTGVGQPQHF.